This T cell receptor beta chain is from a study of blood T cell repertoires in COVID-19. At the level of the study: Acute and convalescent COVID-19 specimens originated in the United States, Italy and Spain. Nucleic acid was either cDNA or gDNA, and it came from T cells, B-cell-depleted T cells, or PBMCs.

This CDR3 is built from 16 residues. Germline values: CDR1 LGHDT, CDR2 YNNKEL (reference sequence). The trim removed 3 bases at V and 0 bases at J, leaving 3 bases unmatched. In the authors' methods: The assay estimated nucleated cells by amplifying reference gene primers. TCRdb keeps only in-frame clones here, not all; method: immunoSEQ multiplex PCR. The V and J calls and clone size come from that table; D and trimming were worked out from the DNA. The profile shows about 90,000 clones, around 90% of them singletons. Material for sequencing was peripheral blood. This TCR derives from a man aged 45-60 years with COVID-19, enrolled during active disease. The V gene is TRBV3-1 (or the pseudogene TRBV3-2), the J gene TRBJ1-4, with TRBD1 matching 8 bases. This CDR3 is CASSHTGGTTNEKLFF. CDR3 sequence (DNA): TGTGCCAGCAGCCATACAGGGGGGACAACTAATGAAAAACTGTTTTTT.